This T cell receptor (beta chain) was identified in a study of T cell clonality in common variable immunodeficiency. Measured with immunoSEQ multiplex PCR; TCRdb has only the in-frame clones, and not every one. This sample shows 30,000 to 40,000 clones and no singletons; approximately 3.6% rests with the ten largest. CDR1 and CDR2 from the germline V gene are DFQATT and SNEGSKA (reference sequence). The CDR3 runs to 13 residues. Trimming stripped 6 bases from V and 4 bases from J, with 12 bases between. This clone was counted ten times or more. Antigen specificity is unknown. The sequenced fragment ends 3 residues before the CDR3 boundary, so the rest is inferred from the germline J gene. Findings and caveats of the study: Repertoire-complication correlations in CVID were limited by patient heterogeneity. CVID subjects had higher TCRbeta clonality than healthy controls, most marked in about a third. Fewer TCRbeta clones were shared among CVID subjects than controls.

The sequence came from a person aged 18 to 70 in good health. The material sequenced was peripheral blood mononuclear cells. V and J are TRBV20-1 and TRBJ1-4; D ambiguous. Partial CDR3 DNA: TGCAGTGCCGCTAAATCGCATAATGAAAAA. Translating gives CSAAKSHNEK. The full CDR3 is CSAAKSHNEKLFF.